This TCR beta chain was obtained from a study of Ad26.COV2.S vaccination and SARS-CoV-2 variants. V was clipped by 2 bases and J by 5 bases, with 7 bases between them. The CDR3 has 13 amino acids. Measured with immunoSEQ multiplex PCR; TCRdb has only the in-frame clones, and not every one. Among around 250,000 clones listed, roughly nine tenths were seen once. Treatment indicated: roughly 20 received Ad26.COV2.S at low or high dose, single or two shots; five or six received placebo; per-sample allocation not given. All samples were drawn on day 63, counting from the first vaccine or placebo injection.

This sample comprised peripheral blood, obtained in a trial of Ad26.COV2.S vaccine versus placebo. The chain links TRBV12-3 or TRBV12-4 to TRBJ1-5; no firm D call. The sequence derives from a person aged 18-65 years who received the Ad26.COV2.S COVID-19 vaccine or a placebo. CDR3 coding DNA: TGTGCCAGCAGTTTATGGCGGGATCAGCCCCAGCATTTT. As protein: CASSLWRDQPQHF.